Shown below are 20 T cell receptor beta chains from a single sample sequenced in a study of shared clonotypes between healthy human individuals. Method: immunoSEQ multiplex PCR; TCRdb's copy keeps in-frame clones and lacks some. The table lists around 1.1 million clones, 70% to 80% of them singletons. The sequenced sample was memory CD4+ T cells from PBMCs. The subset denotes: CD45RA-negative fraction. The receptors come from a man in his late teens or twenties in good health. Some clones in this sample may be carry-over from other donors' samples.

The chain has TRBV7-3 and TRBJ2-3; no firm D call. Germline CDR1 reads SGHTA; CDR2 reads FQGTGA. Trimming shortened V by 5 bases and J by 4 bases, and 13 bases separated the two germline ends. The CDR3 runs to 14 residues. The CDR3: CASSAKTGADTQYF. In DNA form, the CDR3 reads TGTGCCAGCAGCGCAAAGACTGGGGCAGATACGCAGTATTTT.

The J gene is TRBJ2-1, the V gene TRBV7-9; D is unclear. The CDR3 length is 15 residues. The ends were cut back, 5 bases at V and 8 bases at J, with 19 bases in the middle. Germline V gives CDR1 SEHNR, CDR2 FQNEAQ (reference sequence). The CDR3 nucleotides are TGTGCCAGCAGCCCCTCAGGAGCTCCCGGCCATGAGCAGTTCTTC. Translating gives CASSPSGAPGHEQFF.

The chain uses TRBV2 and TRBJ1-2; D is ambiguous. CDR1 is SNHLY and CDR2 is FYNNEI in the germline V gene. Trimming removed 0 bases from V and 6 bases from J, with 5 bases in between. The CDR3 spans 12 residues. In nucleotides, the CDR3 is TGTGCCAGCAGTGAAGCAGAGGATGGCTACACCTTC. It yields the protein CASSEAEDGYTF.

Written as DNA, the CDR3 is TGTGCCAGCAGCTTGGGGCCCGGACAGGGGGAGTACCAAGAGACCCAGTACTTC. It specifies CASSLGPGQGEYQETQYF. The rearrangement links TRBV5-4 to TRBJ2-5; 10 positions match TRBD1. CDR3 length: 18 amino acids. Germline CDR1 SGHNT, CDR2 YYREEE (reference sequence). With 0 bases clipped from V and 0 bases from J, the junction kept 8 bases outside the gene matches.

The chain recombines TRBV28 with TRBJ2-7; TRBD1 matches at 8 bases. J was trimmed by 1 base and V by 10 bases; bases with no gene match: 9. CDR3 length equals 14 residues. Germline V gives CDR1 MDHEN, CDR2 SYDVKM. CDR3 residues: CATVGQGGSYEQYF. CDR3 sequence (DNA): TGTGCCACCGTCGGACAGGGTGGATCCTACGAGCAGTACTTC.

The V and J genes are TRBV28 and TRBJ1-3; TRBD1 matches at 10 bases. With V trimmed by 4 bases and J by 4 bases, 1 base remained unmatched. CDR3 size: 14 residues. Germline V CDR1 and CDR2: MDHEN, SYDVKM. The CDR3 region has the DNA TGTGCCAGCAGTTGGACAGGGGGAGGAAACACCATATATTTT. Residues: CASSWTGGGNTIYF.

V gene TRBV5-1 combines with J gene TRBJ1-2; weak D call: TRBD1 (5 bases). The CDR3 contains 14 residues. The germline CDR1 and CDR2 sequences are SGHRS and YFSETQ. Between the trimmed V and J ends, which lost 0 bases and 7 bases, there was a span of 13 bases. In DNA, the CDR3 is TGCGCCAGCAGCTTGGATGCGGACACCGGTGGCTACACCTTC. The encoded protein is CASSLDADTGGYTF. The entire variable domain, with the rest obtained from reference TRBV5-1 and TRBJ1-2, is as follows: KAGVTQTPRYLIKTRGQQVTLSCSPISGHRSVSWYQQTPGQGLQFLFEYFSETQRNKGNFPGRFSGRQFSNSRSEMNVSTLELGDSALYLCASSLDADTGGYTFGSGTRLTVV.

CDR3 DNA: TGTGCCAGCAGCTTATATGGGACAGGGAACACTGAAGCTTTCTTT. Translated: CASSLYGTGNTEAFF. V usage is TRBV7-2 and J usage is TRBJ1-1; 8 bases map to TRBD1. J was trimmed by 1 base and V by 2 bases; bases with no gene match: 3. This CDR3 spans 15 amino acids. CDR1 and CDR2 (germline): SGHTA, FQGNSA.

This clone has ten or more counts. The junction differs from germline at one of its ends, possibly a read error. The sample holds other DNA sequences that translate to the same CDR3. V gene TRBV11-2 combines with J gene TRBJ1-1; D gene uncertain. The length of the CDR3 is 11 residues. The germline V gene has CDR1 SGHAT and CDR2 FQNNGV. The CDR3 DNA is TGTGCCAGCAGAACGAACGCTGAAGCTTTCTTT. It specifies CASRTNAEAFF.

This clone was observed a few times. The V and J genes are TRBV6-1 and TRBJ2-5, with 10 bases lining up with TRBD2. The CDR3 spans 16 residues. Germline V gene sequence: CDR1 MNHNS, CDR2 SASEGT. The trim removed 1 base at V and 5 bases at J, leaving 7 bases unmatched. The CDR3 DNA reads TGTGCCAGCAGTGAAGACGCGGGACTAGCGTGGGAGACCCAGTACTTC. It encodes CASSEDAGLAWETQYF.

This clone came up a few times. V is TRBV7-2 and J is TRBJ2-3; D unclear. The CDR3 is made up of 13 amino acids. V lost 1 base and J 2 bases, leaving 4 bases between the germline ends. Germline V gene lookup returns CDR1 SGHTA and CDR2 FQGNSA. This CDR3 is CASSLVTTDTQYF. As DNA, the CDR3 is TGTGCCAGCAGCTTAGTAACCACAGATACGCAGTATTTT.

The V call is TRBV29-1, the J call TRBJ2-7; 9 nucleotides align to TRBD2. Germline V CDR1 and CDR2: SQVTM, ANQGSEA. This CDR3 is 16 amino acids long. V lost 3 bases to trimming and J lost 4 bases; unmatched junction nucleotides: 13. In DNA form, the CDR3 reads TGCAGCGTTGAGGGGGTAGCGGGAGCCTTCGGGTACGAGCAGTACTTC. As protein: CSVEGVAGAFGYEQYF.

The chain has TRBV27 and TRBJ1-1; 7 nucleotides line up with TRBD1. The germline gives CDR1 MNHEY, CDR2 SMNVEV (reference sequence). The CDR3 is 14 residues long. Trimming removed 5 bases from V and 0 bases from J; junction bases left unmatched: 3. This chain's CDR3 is CASSKQGLNTEAFF. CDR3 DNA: TGTGCCAGCAGTAAACAGGGGTTGAACACTGAAGCTTTCTTT.

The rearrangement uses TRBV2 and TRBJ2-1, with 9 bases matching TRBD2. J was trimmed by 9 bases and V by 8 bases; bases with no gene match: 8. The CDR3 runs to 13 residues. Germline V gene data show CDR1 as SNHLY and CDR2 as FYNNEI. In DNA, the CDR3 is TGTGCCAGCCGACTGGGACTAGCCCCTGAGCAGTTCTTC. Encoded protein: CASRLGLAPEQFF.

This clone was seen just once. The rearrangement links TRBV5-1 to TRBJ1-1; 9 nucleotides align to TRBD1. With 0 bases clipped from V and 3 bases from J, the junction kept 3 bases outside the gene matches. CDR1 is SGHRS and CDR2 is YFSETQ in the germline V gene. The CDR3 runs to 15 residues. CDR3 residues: CASSLAGQGYTEAFF. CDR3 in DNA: TGCGCCAGCAGCTTGGCTGGACAGGGGTACACTGAAGCTTTCTTT.

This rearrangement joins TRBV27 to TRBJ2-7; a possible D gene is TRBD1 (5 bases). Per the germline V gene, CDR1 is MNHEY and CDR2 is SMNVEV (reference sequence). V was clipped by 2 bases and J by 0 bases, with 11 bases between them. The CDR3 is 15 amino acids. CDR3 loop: CASSLAPGFSYEQYF. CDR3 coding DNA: TGTGCCAGCAGTTTAGCCCCAGGGTTCTCCTACGAGCAGTACTTC.

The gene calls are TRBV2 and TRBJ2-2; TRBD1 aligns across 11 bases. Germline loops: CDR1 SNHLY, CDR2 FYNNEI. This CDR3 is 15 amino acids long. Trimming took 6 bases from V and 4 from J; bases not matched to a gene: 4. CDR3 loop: CASRPDRGLTGELFF. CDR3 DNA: TGTGCCAGCAGGCCGGACAGGGGGCTCACCGGGGAGCTGTTTTTT.

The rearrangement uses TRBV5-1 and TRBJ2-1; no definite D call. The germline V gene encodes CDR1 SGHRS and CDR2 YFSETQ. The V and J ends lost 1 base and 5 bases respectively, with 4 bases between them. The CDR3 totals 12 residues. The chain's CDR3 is CASSLLHNEQFF. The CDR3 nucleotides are TGCGCCAGCAGCTTGCTCCACAATGAGCAGTTCTTC.

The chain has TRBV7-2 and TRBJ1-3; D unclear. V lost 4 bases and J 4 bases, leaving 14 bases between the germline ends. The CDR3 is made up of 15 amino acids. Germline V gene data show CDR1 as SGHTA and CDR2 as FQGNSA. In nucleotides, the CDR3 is TGTGCCAGCAGCTCCCTCGGGGAATACGGAAACACCATATATTTT. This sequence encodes CASSSLGEYGNTIYF.

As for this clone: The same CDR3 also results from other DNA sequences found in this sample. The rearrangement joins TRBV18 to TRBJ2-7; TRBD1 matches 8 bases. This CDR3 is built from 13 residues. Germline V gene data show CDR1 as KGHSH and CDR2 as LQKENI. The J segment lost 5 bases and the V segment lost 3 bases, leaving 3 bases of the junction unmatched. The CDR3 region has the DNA TGTGCCAGCTCACCCGGACAGGGTGACGAGCAGTACTTC. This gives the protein CASSPGQGDEQYF.